This is a list of T cell receptor beta chains from one sample in a study of beta chain features in type 1 diabetes. Sequenced by immunoSEQ multiplex PCR; TCRdb stores in-frame clones only, minus some. The data show 140,000 or so clones, roughly an eighth seen once. Sequencing was performed on central memory CD4+ T cells from blood. The receptor set was obtained from a man aged 18 to 30 with type 1 diabetes. Each CDR3 is given with its conserved first and last residue. The D gene is left open where the match is weak. Expanded clones are given a class, and other clones once, few, many or no size at all.

>few|NA|TRBV18|15|TRBJ2-2
CASSPTRENNGELFF
TGTGCCAGCTCACCTACCAGGGAAAATAACGGGGAGCTGTTTTTT
>NA|NA|TRBV7-6|14|TRBJ1-4
CASSLEGLNEKLFF
TGTGCCAGCAGCTTAGAAGGCTTAAATGAAAAACTGTTTTTT
>NA|NA|TRBV15|14|TRBJ1-2
CATSRAGQNYGYTF
TGTGCCACCAGCAGAGCCGGACAGAACTATGGCTACACCTTC
>few|TRBD1|TRBV27|16|TRBJ1-2
CASSYSGQAIIYGYTF
TGTGCCAGCAGTTACTCAGGACAGGCGATAATCTATGGCTACACCTTC
>NA|NA|TRBV18|14|TRBJ2-7
CASSPGTASYEQYF
TGTGCCAGCTCACCCGGGACGGCCTCCTACGAGCAGTACTTC
>few|NA|TRBV18|14|TRBJ1-2
CASSHQTDNYGYTF
TGTGCCAGCTCACACCAAACAGATAACTATGGCTACACCTTC
>NA|TRBD2|TRBV7-3|17|TRBJ2-2
CASSRGLAGGNGGELFF
TGTGCCAGCAGCCGCGGACTAGCGGGGGGTAATGGCGGGGAGCTGTTTTTT
>few|TRBD1|TRBV9|16|TRBJ1-2
CASSATGGAFNYGYTF
TGTGCCAGCAGCGCGACAGGGGGCGCCTTTAATTATGGCTACACCTTC
>NA|NA|TRBV25-1|14|TRBJ1-2
CASSEGLRGKGYTF
TGTGCCAGCAGTGAGGGTTTAAGGGGGAAGGGCTACACCTTC
>NA|NA|TRBV30|15|TRBJ1-3
CAWSGDETSGNTIYF
TGTGCCTGGAGTGGGGACGAGACCTCTGGAAACACCATATATTTT
>NA|NA|TRBV28|12|TRBJ1-2
CASRLANYGYTF
TGTGCCAGCAGACTAGCTAACTATGGCTACACCTTC
>few|TRBD1|TRBV30|14|TRBJ1-1
CAWRGQGGVAEAFF
TGTGCCTGGAGAGGACAGGGGGGAGTAGCTGAAGCTTTCTTT
>NA|TRBD1|TRBV30|13|TRBJ1-2
CAWSTQGAPGYTF
TGTGCCTGGAGTACACAGGGGGCCCCAGGCTACACCTTC
>NA|NA|TRBV18|14|TRBJ1-5
CASSPQGINQPQHF
TGTGCCAGCTCACCACAGGGGATCAATCAGCCCCAGCATTTT
>many|TRBD1|TRBV5-1|14|TRBJ2-3
CASSQGQERDTQYF
TGCGCCAGCAGCCAGGGACAGGAGAGAGATACGCAGTATTTT
>few|NA|TRBV28|11|TRBJ2-1
CASSSPGGQFF
TGTGCCAGCAGTTCCCCAGGCGGGCAGTTCTTC
>NA|NA|TRBV13|14|TRBJ2-5
CASSSALYQETQYF
TGTGCCAGCAGCTCGGCCCTGTACCAAGAGACCCAGTACTTC